This TCR beta chain was observed in a study of CXCR3-negative and CXCR3-positive naive CD8 T cells. Study-level findings and limits: Researchers report that CXCR3-positive naive cells carry more hydrophobic TRB CDR3s than CXCR3-negative naive cells.

As for this clonotype: What it binds is not known.

UMI-labeled 5' RACE TRB cDNA libraries were prepared from the cells. With the 5' RACE reads reprocessed, TCRdb shows one record per CDR3 protein and no DNA. This sample carries about 41,000 distinct CDR3 sequences, with around 1.9% going to the ten biggest clones. Germline V lookup: CDR1 LGHNA, CDR2 YSLEER. The CDR3 runs 17 residues. This sequence originates from a human donor in good health. Some clones in this sample may be carry-over from other donors' samples. V is TRBV4-3 and J is TRBJ2-2; TCRdb indicates TRBD1, and absent DNA this call remains unverified. The specimen was naive CXCR3- CD8+ T cells from blood. Subset meaning: CD45RO-CCR7+CD27+CD95- naive CD8+ T cells lacking CXCR3 (TNR3-). CDR3 loop: CASSQDGLGAGTGELFF.